One TCR beta chain is described in this entry. What it binds is unknown. The data belong to a study of OX40 agonist ivuxolimab in advanced cancers. Study-level information: Cancers in dose escalation were hepatocellular, melanoma, renal cell and head and neck. General observations from the study: Clonal expansion in partial responders at 0.1-3.0 mg/kg ranked among the lowest.

The protocol was immunoSEQ multiplex PCR, while the TCRdb copy is restricted to in-frame clones and leaves out a portion. The sample has about 82,000 clones, 83% seen once. Trimming took off 5 bases at V and 2 bases at J, with 9 bases between the two ends. The CDR3 contains 14 residues. Per germline, CDR1 SGHTA and CDR2 FQGNSA. At baseline, cycle 4 day 1, and cycle 7 day 1, blood was sampled. This specimen consisted of CD4+ or CD8+ T cells sorted from blood, obtained in a trial of the OX40 agonist ivuxolimab. The chain links TRBV7-2 to TRBJ1-4, with D perhaps TRBD1 (6 bases). This receptor was identified in an adult with an advanced solid tumor such as melanoma, head and neck, liver or kidney cancer. The CDR3 coding sequence is TGTGCCAGCAGCCTACAGGGTACTAATGAAAAACTGTTTTTT. Encoded protein: CASSLQGTNEKLFF.